This note documents a single TCR beta chain sequence. Libraries were prepared by immunoSEQ multiplex PCR; TCRdb keeps only in-frame clonotypes and omits some of them. The sample lists 70,000 to 95,000 clones, around 84% seen once, with around 1.1% in the top ten. The record originates from a study of OX40 agonist ivuxolimab in advanced cancers. The V end was cut by 0 bases, the J end by 9 bases, with 12 bases between. This CDR3 contains 14 residues. CDR1 is SNHLY and CDR2 is FYNNEI in the germline V gene. The chain couples TRBV2 to TRBJ2-4, with D unresolved. The source was CD4+ or CD8+ T cells sorted from blood, collected in a trial of the OX40 agonist ivuxolimab. The receptor comes from an adult with an advanced solid tumor such as melanoma, head and neck, liver or kidney cancer. CDR3 bases: TGTGCCAGCAGTGAAGCGTTAGGTGGCGGCATTCAGTACTTC. The encoded protein is CASSEALGGGIQYF.